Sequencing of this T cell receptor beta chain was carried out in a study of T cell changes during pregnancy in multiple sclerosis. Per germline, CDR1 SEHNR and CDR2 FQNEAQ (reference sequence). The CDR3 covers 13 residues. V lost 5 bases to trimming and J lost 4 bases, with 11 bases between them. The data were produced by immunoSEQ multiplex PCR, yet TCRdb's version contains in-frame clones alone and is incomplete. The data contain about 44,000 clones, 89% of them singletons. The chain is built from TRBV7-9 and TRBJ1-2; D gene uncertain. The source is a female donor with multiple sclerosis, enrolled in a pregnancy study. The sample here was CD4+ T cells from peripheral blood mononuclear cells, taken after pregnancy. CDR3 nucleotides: TGTGCCAGCAGCCGGGAGGATAGCTATGGCTACACCTTC. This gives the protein CASSREDSYGYTF.